Listed below are T cell receptor beta chains from one sample, sequenced in a study of blood T cell repertoires in COVID-19. The protocol was immunoSEQ multiplex PCR, while the TCRdb copy is restricted to in-frame clones and leaves out a portion. The sample shows 130,000 to 150,000 clones, approximately 90% of them seen only once. The sequenced sample was peripheral blood. These receptors all come from a woman between 50 and 59 years old with acute or convalescent COVID-19. CDR3s include the opening cysteine and the closing phenylalanine or tryptophan. The D gene is left open where the match is weak. Clone sizes are given selectively: once, few, many, or a class where the clone is expanded.

>NA|TRBV24-1|NA|TRBJ2-3
CATSRPIGTNTDTQYF
TGTGCCACCTCTAGACCCATAGGGACAAACACAGATACGCAGTATTTT
>TRBD1|TRBV19|NA|TRBJ1-1
CASSPRTGMNTEAFF
TGTGCCAGTAGTCCCCGGACAGGGATGAACACTGAAGCTTTCTTT
>NA|TRBV6-1|NA|TRBJ2-2
CASSEATGGGELFF
TGTGCCAGCAGTGAAGCGACAGGAGGCGGGGAGCTGTTTTTT
>NA|TRBV9|NA|TRBJ1-1
CASSAQDQNTEAFF
TGTGCCAGCAGCGCACAGGACCAGAACACTGAAGCTTTCTTT
>TRBD2|TRBV5-1|NA|TRBJ2-3
CASSPGLATDTQYF
TGCGCCAGCAGCCCGGGACTAGCGACAGATACGCAGTATTTT
>TRBD1|TRBV27|NA|TRBJ2-7
CASSLTGAYEQYF
TGTGCCAGCAGTTTAACAGGGGCCTACGAGCAGTACTTC
>NA|TRBV5-1|NA|TRBJ2-3
CASSLGQSTDTQYF
TGCGCCAGCAGCTTGGGACAGAGCACAGATACGCAGTATTTT
>NA|TRBV9|NA|TRBJ2-3
CASSVIRADTQYF
TGTGCCAGCAGCGTAATCAGGGCGGATACGCAGTATTTT
>TRBD1|TRBV7-9|NA|TRBJ2-7
CASSLLTGVAEQYF
TGTGCCAGCAGCTTACTAACAGGGGTCGCCGAGCAGTACTTC
>TRBD1|TRBV7-9|NA|TRBJ1-5
CASSRTGPGNQPQHF
TGTGCCAGCAGCCGGACAGGTCCTGGTAATCAGCCCCAGCATTTT
>NA|TRBV24-1|NA|TRBJ1-2
CATSDSGRGRGYGYTF
TGTGCCACCAGTGATTCCGGTCGGGGGAGAGGCTATGGCTACACCTTC
>NA|TRBV2|NA|TRBJ1-5
CASAEGQSLAYSNQPQHF
TGTGCCAGCGCTGAAGGACAGAGCTTGGCTTATAGCAATCAGCCCCAGCATTTT
>NA|TRBV23-1|NA|TRBJ2-4
CASSQSRVRAKNIQYF
TGCGCCAGCAGTCAATCGAGGGTTCGAGCCAAAAACATTCAGTACTTC
>TRBD1|TRBV10-3|NA|TRBJ1-1
CAISEPDRGGGNTEAFF
TGTGCCATCAGTGAACCCGACAGGGGCGGAGGGAACACTGAAGCTTTCTTT
>NA|TRBV7-3|NA|TRBJ1-1
CASSLTGLNTEAFF
TGTGCCAGCAGCCTGACCGGGTTGAACACTGAAGCTTTCTTT
>NA|TRBV11-3|once|TRBJ1-1
CASSLGNGDTEAFF
TGTGCCAGCAGCTTAGGGAACGGGGACACTGAAGCTTTCTTT
>NA|TRBV2|NA|TRBJ2-7
CASKSDSAGSPYEQYF
TGTGCCAGCAAGAGCGACTCCGCGGGATCCCCCTACGAGCAGTACTTC
>TRBD2|TRBV3-1/TRBV3-2|NA|TRBJ2-1
CASSHIPGLAGGPNEQFF
TGTGCCAGCAGCCACATCCCTGGACTAGCGGGGGGGCCGAATGAGCAGTTCTTC
>NA|TRBV3-1/TRBV3-2|once|TRBJ2-1
CASSQENFDSSYNEQFF
TGTGCCAGCAGCCAAGAAAATTTCGACAGCTCCTACAATGAGCAGTTCTTC
>TRBD2|TRBV5-1|NA|TRBJ2-3
CASSLSSGGSTDTQYF
TGCGCCAGCAGCTTGTCTAGCGGGGGAAGCACAGATACGCAGTATTTT
>TRBD1|TRBV9|NA|TRBJ2-5
CASSAAAWTGGKETQYF
TGTGCCAGCAGCGCCGCGGCCTGGACAGGGGGGAAAGAGACCCAGTACTTC
>NA|TRBV11-3|NA|TRBJ1-1
CASSWGVNTEAFF
TGTGCCAGCAGCTGGGGAGTTAACACTGAAGCTTTCTTT